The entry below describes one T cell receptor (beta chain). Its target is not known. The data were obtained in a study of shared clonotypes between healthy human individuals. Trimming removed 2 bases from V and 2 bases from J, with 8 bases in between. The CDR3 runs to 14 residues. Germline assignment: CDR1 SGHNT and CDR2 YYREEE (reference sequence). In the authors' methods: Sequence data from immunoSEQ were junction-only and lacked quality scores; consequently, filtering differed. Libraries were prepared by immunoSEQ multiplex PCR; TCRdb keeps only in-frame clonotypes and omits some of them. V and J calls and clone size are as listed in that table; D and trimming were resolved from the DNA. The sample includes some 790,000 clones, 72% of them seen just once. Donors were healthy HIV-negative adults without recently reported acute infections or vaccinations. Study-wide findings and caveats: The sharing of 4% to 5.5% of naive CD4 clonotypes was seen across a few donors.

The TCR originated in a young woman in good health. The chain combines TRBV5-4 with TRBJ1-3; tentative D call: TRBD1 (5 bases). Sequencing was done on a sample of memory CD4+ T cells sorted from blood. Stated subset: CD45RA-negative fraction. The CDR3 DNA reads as TGTGCCAGCAGCTTCCCGGGACCTGGAAACACCATATATTTT. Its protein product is CASSFPGPGNTIYF.